This TCR beta chain was profiled in a study of blood T cells in healthy people across ages. After removal of 6 bases from V and 4 bases from J, the junction contained 14 bases not matched to a gene. The germline gives CDR1 DFQATT, CDR2 SNEGSKA (reference sequence). The CDR3 loop spans 16 amino acids. Only a few counts were recorded for this clonotype. A second PCR of 7 to 11 cycles used a sample-barcoded 5' primer and a J-beta primer mix. Each cDNA molecule carried a tag from a template-switch adaptor that contained 12 random nucleotides. A minimum of 3 million CDR3-containing paired-end reads was obtained for each sample. One entry per CDR3 protein results from TCRdb running MiXCR on the 5' RACE reads. The data contain about 560,000 distinct CDR3 sequences, about 25% of them seen just once; the ten biggest clones take up under 4.5%. This sample was also put to use in a study of T cells of mothers and their children. From that report: Mothers and children who were related shared slightly more overlap than unrelated pairs, but not significantly more.

This sequence was found in a boy aged 2 to 10 in good health. The chain uses TRBV20-1 and TRBJ1-4; 7 nucleotides line up with TRBD1. The specimen sequenced was blood. The CDR3 here is CSARLDRATLNEKLFF. CDR3 coding DNA: TGCAGTGCCCGACTCGACAGGGCCACCCTTAATGAAAAACTGTTTTTT.